The 30 T cell receptor beta chains given below trace back to one sample, sequenced in a study of T cells in localized non-small cell lung cancer. Measured with immunoSEQ multiplex PCR; TCRdb has only the in-frame clones, and not every one. The sample consists of 35,000 to 50,000 clones, about 76% of them appearing once. Here the sequenced sample was PBMCs, taken before any cancer treatment. The receptors shown here come from a woman aged 35 to 69 with stage II squamous cell lung carcinoma.

V usage is TRBV7-9 and J usage is TRBJ1-2; D remains unclear. CDR1 is SEHNR, CDR2 FQNEAQ, per germline (reference sequence). V lost 5 bases to trimming and J lost 8 bases, with 12 bases between them. This CDR3 has 12 residues. CDR3 nucleotides: TGTGCCAGCAGCCTAAGTGTTCAGGGCTACACCTTC. Translation: CASSLSVQGYTF.

This clone occurred many times. The rearrangement links TRBV4-2 to TRBJ1-1; TRBD1 is a possible D gene (5 bases). The CDR3 runs to 14 residues. CDR1 is LGHNA and CDR2 is YNFKEQ in the germline V gene. V gave up 0 bases and J gave up 7 bases, with 12 bases separating them. The CDR3 protein is CASSQEKGRDEAFF. CDR3 bases: TGTGCCAGCAGCCAAGAAAAGGGGAGAGATGAAGCTTTCTTT.

The V gene is TRBV28, the J gene TRBJ1-2, with D unclear. The CDR3 extends over 15 amino acids. CDR1 is MDHEN and CDR2 is SYDVKM in the germline V gene. Between the trimmed V and J ends, which lost 6 bases and 1 base, there was a span of 15 bases. The CDR3 protein is CASSSPMEFNYGYTF. DNA for the CDR3: TGTGCCAGCAGCTCCCCCATGGAGTTTAACTATGGCTACACCTTC.

The CDR3 DNA reads TGTGCCAGCAGCTTAGCACCATTTCGGGAGCAGTACGTC. Encoded protein: CASSLAPFREQYV. The chain joins TRBV11-2 to TRBJ2-7, with no clear D. Germline values: CDR1 SGHAT, CDR2 FQNNGV. CDR3 length: 13 amino acids. V was cut by 1 base and J by 7 bases, with 11 bases left in between.

V is TRBV29-1 and J is TRBJ2-4; possible D gene TRBD2, 5 bases. V lost 1 base to trimming and J lost 1 base, with 5 bases between them. Germline CDR1 is SQVTM and CDR2 is ANQGSEA. The CDR3 loop spans 13 amino acids. The CDR3 sequence is CSVEGEAKNIQYF. As DNA, the CDR3 is TGCAGCGTTGAAGGGGAGGCCAAAAACATTCAGTACTTC.

CDR3 amino acids: CASSVAGSQETQYF. CDR3 bases: TGTGCCAGCAGCGTAGCCGGGTCCCAAGAGACCCAGTACTTC. The rearrangement links TRBV9 to TRBJ2-5; D remains ambiguous. Trimming cost V 0 bases and J 1 base, with 7 bases left between them. This CDR3 region has 14 residues. CDR1 is SGDLS, CDR2 YYNGEE, per germline.

The chain has TRBV6-6 and TRBJ2-2; 9 bases line up with TRBD2. The junction had 13 bases not matched to a gene; V was cut back by 7 bases and J by 7 bases. This CDR3 has 16 amino acids. Germline V lookup: CDR1 MNHNY, CDR2 SVGAGI (reference sequence). The CDR3 sequence is CASTTKGGRAGGELFF. The CDR3 DNA reads as TGTGCCAGCACGACGAAGGGCGGGAGGGCAGGCGGGGAGCTGTTTTTT.

The J gene is TRBJ2-1, the V gene TRBV4-2, with a possible D match to TRBD2 (7 bases). The V gene lost 4 bases and the J gene lost 4 bases, with 20 bases spanning the gap. This CDR3 has 17 amino acids. Germline V gene lookup returns CDR1 LGHNA and CDR2 YNFKEQ. CDR3 loop: CASSPFLLGGGYNEQFF. The CDR3, as DNA: TGTGCCAGCAGCCCCTTCCTCTTAGGGGGGGGTTACAATGAGCAGTTCTTC.

This chain links TRBV6-5 with TRBJ2-7, with TRBD2 matching over 8 bases. Germline CDR1 is MNHEY and CDR2 is SVGAGI. Unmatched junction bases numbered 8, after V lost 2 bases and J lost 5 bases. The CDR3 loop spans 15 amino acids. CDR3 protein: CASSYTPGLVNEQYF. Here the CDR3 DNA reads TGTGCCAGCAGTTACACACCGGGACTAGTTAACGAGCAGTACTTC.

V is TRBV6-5 and J is TRBJ2-1; D is perhaps TRBD1 (6 bases). V was cut by 4 bases and J by 11 bases, with 18 bases left in between. CDR1 MNHEY and CDR2 SVGAGI come from the germline V gene. CDR3 length: 14 amino acids. For the CDR3, the DNA is TGTGCCAGCAGTTTGGGGGCCCTATCTCATCAGCAGTTCTTC. Its translation: CASSLGALSHQQFF.

The chain couples TRBV28 to TRBJ1-5; D unclear. The CDR3 has 15 residues. V was trimmed by 8 bases and J by 1 base, leaving 15 bases between them. Germline CDR1 MDHEN, CDR2 SYDVKM. The CDR3, as DNA: TGTGCCAGCTGGCAGTATGGGGAGAGCAATCAGCCCCAGCATTTT. Its protein product is CASWQYGESNQPQHF. Looking up the rest from reference TRBV28 and TRBJ1-5 gives the full variable domain: DVKVTQSSRYLVKRTGEKVFLECVQDMDHENMFWYRQDPGLGLRLIYFSYDVKMKEKGDIPEGYSVSREKKERFSLILESASTNQTSMYLCASWQYGESNQPQHFGDGTRLSIL.

The chain links TRBV5-8 to TRBJ2-2, with TRBD2 identical over 7 bases. Germline CDR1 reads SGHTS; CDR2 reads YDEGEE. V dropped 4 bases and J dropped 0; count of bases not matched to a gene: 6. This CDR3 region has 16 residues. The CDR3 region is CASSRSGYANTGELFF. The CDR3 DNA follows: TGTGCCAGCAGCCGTAGCGGGTACGCGAACACCGGGGAGCTGTTTTTT.

CDR3 loop: CASSQADREKLFF. CDR3 sequence (DNA): TGTGCCAGCAGCCAGGCCGACAGGGAAAAACTGTTTTTT. V and J are TRBV7-9 and TRBJ1-4; maybe TRBD1 (6 bases). Looked up from germline, CDR1 is SEHNR and CDR2 is FQNEAQ (reference sequence). The ends were cut back, 5 bases at V and 8 bases at J, with 12 bases in the middle. The CDR3 loop spans 13 amino acids.

The rearrangement links TRBV5-1 to TRBJ2-1; TRBD2 agrees at 10 bases. From germline, CDR1 is SGHRS and CDR2 YFSETQ. V lost 2 bases to trimming and J lost 5 bases; unmatched junction nucleotides: 4. The CDR3 is 15 amino acids. For the CDR3, the DNA is TGCGCCAGCAGCTTTACAGCGGGAGGGGACAATGAGCAGTTCTTC. Amino acids: CASSFTAGGDNEQFF.

The CDR3 loop is CASSRRRGGAATEAFF. The CDR3 DNA is TGCGCCAGCAGCCGCCGGAGGGGGGGCGCGGCGACTGAAGCTTTCTTT. The genes are TRBV5-1 and TRBJ1-1; possibly TRBD1 for D (6 bases). The CDR3 loop spans 16 amino acids. V gave up 4 bases and J gave up 5 bases, with 21 bases separating them. Germline V gene lookup returns CDR1 SGHRS and CDR2 YFSETQ.

This clone was counted once. The chain has TRBV5-1 and TRBJ2-1; no clear D. Germline assignment: CDR1 SGHRS and CDR2 YFSETQ. This CDR3 contains 13 residues. V shed 3 bases and J shed 3 bases, with 7 bases lying between them. The CDR3 reads CASSSTIYNEQFF. The CDR3 nucleotides read TGCGCCAGCAGCTCGACCATCTACAATGAGCAGTTCTTC.

The chain links TRBV7-6 to TRBJ2-5; TRBD2 might be the D (6 bases). This CDR3 is built from 13 residues. V was clipped by 6 bases and J by 1 base, with 9 bases between them. Per the germline V gene, CDR1 is SGHVS and CDR2 is FNYEAQ. The CDR3: CASSPGLQETQYF. CDR3 in DNA: TGTGCCAGCAGTCCGGGACTCCAAGAGACCCAGTACTTC. The complete variable domain, with remaining parts taken from reference TRBV7-6 and TRBJ2-5, reads GAGVSQSPRYKVTKRGQDVALRCDPISGHVSLYWYRQALGQGPEFLTYFNYEAQQDKSGLPNDRFSAERPEGSISTLTIQRTEQRDSAMYRCASSPGLQETQYFGPGTRLLVL.

V is TRBV5-1 and J is TRBJ2-3, with TRBD2 matching over 10 bases. J gave up 4 bases and V 5 bases, and 4 bases lay outside the gene matches. CDR1 is SGHRS, CDR2 YFSETQ, per germline. The length of the CDR3 is 14 residues. The CDR3 sequence is CASSRAGGPDTQYF. CDR3 DNA sequence: TGCGCCAGCAGTAGAGCGGGGGGGCCAGATACGCAGTATTTT.

The CDR3 sequence is CASRPNEAGTGELFF. CDR3 nucleotide sequence: TGTGCCAGCAGGCCCAATGAGGCTGGAACCGGGGAGCTGTTTTTT. The chain combines TRBV6-5 with TRBJ2-2, with D unresolved. This CDR3 contains 15 residues. Germline V CDR1 and CDR2: MNHEY, SVGAGI. The V and J ends lost 6 bases and 5 bases respectively, with 16 bases between them.

This clone turned up a few times. V gene TRBV6-6 combines with J gene TRBJ2-7; D may correspond to TRBD1 or TRBD2 (5 bases each). CDR3 length: 14 residues. Germline V lookup: CDR1 MNHNY, CDR2 SVGAGI (reference sequence). Trimming stripped 2 bases from V and 0 bases from J, with 8 bases between. This CDR3 is CASSYRDLSYEQYV. CDR3 bases: TGTGCCAGCAGTTACCGGGACCTCTCCTACGAGCAGTACGTC.

The rearrangement links TRBV19 to TRBJ2-1; D possibly uses TRBD1 or TRBD2 (6 bases each). This CDR3 comprises 13 residues. Trimming removed 1 base at V and 9 bases at J, with 10 bases between. CDR1 and CDR2 (germline): LNHDA, SQIVND (reference sequence). CDR3 sequence: CASSIGGGSEQFF. The CDR3 nucleotides read TGTGCCAGTAGTATAGGAGGGGGGAGTGAGCAGTTCTTC.

The J gene is TRBJ2-7, the V gene TRBV27; 12 bases match TRBD2. After removal of 6 bases from V and 12 bases from J, the junction contained 6 bases not matched to a gene. The germline V gene encodes CDR1 MNHEY and CDR2 SMNVEV (reference sequence). The CDR3 has 12 residues. Written as DNA, the CDR3 is TGTGCCAGCAGACTAGCGGGAGGTCGGCCGTACTTC. It encodes CASRLAGGRPYF.

The chain employs TRBV7-9 and TRBJ1-5; D gene uncertain. Germline V gives CDR1 SEHNR, CDR2 FQNEAQ (reference sequence). This CDR3 is 16 amino acids long. Trimming removed 1 base at V and 5 bases at J, with 15 bases between. The CDR3 sequence is CASSLVYGDAHQPQHF. Here the CDR3 DNA reads TGTGCCAGCAGCTTAGTTTACGGAGACGCCCATCAGCCCCAGCATTTT.

The chain carries TRBV10-3 and TRBJ1-1; D unclear. CDR3 length: 13 amino acids. V shed 0 bases and J shed 2 bases, with 4 bases lying between them. The germline V gene encodes CDR1 ENHRY and CDR2 SYGVKD. DNA for the CDR3: TGTGCCATCAGTGAGTCGGGAAACACTGAAGCTTTCTTT. Protein: CAISESGNTEAFF.

The genes are TRBV29-1 and TRBJ2-3; TRBD1 matches at 12 bases. There are 16 residues in the CDR3. From germline, CDR1 is SQVTM and CDR2 ANQGSEA. Trimming cost V 2 bases and J 4 bases; bases outside gene matches: 7. The CDR3 sequence: CSVETPGQGAADTQYF. The CDR3 DNA is TGCAGCGTTGAAACCCCGGGACAGGGGGCCGCAGATACGCAGTATTTT.

The chain couples TRBV19 to TRBJ2-1; D is undetermined. There are 14 residues in the CDR3. The germline CDR1 and CDR2 sequences are LNHDA and SQIVND (reference sequence). V was pared by 7 bases and J by 4 bases, with 14 bases between. CDR3 residues: CASTRRHEYNEQFF. The CDR3 DNA follows: TGTGCCAGTACCCGGCGACACGAATACAATGAGCAGTTCTTC.

The chain recombines TRBV5-4 with TRBJ2-1; TRBD1 matches at 7 bases. V dropped 2 bases and J dropped 5; count of bases not matched to a gene: 7. The germline gives CDR1 SGHNT, CDR2 YYREEE (reference sequence). The CDR3 consists of 15 residues. CDR3 region: CASSFEGAWDNEQFF. The DNA for the CDR3 is TGTGCCAGCAGCTTTGAGGGGGCATGGGACAATGAGCAGTTCTTC.

V gene TRBV7-9 combines with J gene TRBJ2-1, with a weak D call TRBD2 (6 bases). This CDR3 contains 16 residues. With 2 bases removed from V and 4 bases from J, the gap between germline ends came to 15 bases. Germline V gene sequence: CDR1 SEHNR, CDR2 FQNEAQ (reference sequence). The DNA for the CDR3 is TGTGCCAGCAGCTTATGGTCGCGGGGAAAGTACAATGAGCAGTTCTTC. Amino acid sequence: CASSLWSRGKYNEQFF. The whole variable domain, filled in from reference TRBV7-9 and TRBJ2-1, reads DTGVSQNPRHKITKRGQNVTFRCDPISEHNRLYWYRQTLGQGPEFLTYFQNEAQLEKSRLLSDRFSAERPKGSFSTLEIQRTEQGDSAMYLCASSLWSRGKYNEQFFGPGTRLTVL.

This clone showed up just a few times. The chain uses TRBV18 and TRBJ2-7, with D perhaps matching TRBD2 (5 bases). The length of the CDR3 is 13 residues. Trimming cost V 10 bases and J 9 bases, with 22 bases left between them. Germline V gene lookup returns CDR1 KGHSH and CDR2 LQKENI. The CDR3 DNA reads TGTGCCACCACGAGGGAGCGGTTCGACGGGCAGTACTTC. It codes for CATTRERFDGQYF.

The chain uses TRBV5-5 and TRBJ2-7; TRBD1 might be the D (5 bases). Deletions cut 2 bases from V and 3 bases from J, with 9 bases between. Germline V CDR1 and CDR2: SGHKS, YYEKEE (reference sequence). The CDR3 has 13 residues. CDR3 DNA sequence: TGTGCCAGCAGCTTACAGGCTAACTACGAGCAGTACGTC. The encoded protein is CASSLQANYEQYV.